This T cell receptor (beta chain) comes out of a study of blood T cell repertoires in COVID-19. Study as a whole: Sample material is recorded as cDNA or gDNA derived from T cells, B-cell-depleted T cells, or PBMCs.

In the source study's methods: Estimates of nucleated cell counts were drawn from the amplification of reference gene primers. The repertoire was sequenced with immunoSEQ multiplex PCR; TCRdb's copy has only in-frame clones and lacks some. V and J calls and clone size come straight from that table; D and trimming were deduced from the DNA. The sample includes approximately 260,000 clones, over 75% of them seen just once. This clone came up once. The CDR3 length is 16 residues. Trimming took 5 bases from V and 2 from J, leaving 19 bases between them. Germline CDR1 reads KGHSH; CDR2 reads LQKENI. This TCR was recovered from a human donor in a cohort sampled during active COVID-19. Input material: peripheral blood. The V and J genes are TRBV18 and TRBJ2-7, with a weak D call TRBD2 (6 bases). CDR3 residues: CASSGMGSGVAYEQYF. CDR3 nucleotide sequence: TGTGCCAGCTCAGGTATGGGGTCGGGGGTCGCCTACGAGCAGTACTTC.